Following are 21 T cell receptor beta chains from one sample sequenced in a study of T cells in localized non-small cell lung cancer. Using immunoSEQ multiplex PCR, the repertoire was profiled, and TCRdb retains in-frame clones only, with some absent. The table includes about 61,000 clones, approximately 90% detected once. This sample comprised peripheral blood, obtained before any cancer treatment. These TCRs come from a man aged 40-75 years with stage I squamous cell lung carcinoma.

V and J are TRBV28 and TRBJ2-3; 8 bases agree with TRBD2. Germline CDR1 and CDR2: MDHEN and SYDVKM. The length of the CDR3 is 17 residues. V gave up 2 bases and J gave up 3 bases; unmatched junction bases: 10. The CDR3 DNA sequence: TGTGCCAGCAGTTTAGGGCCGGGAGGGAAGGGGACAGATACGCAGTATTTT. Translation: CASSLGPGGKGTDTQYF.

This sequence joins TRBV19 and TRBJ2-7; 7 nucleotides match TRBD1. V lost 6 bases to trimming and J lost 0 bases; unmatched junction nucleotides: 5. The CDR3 is 14 amino acids. Germline-derived CDR1 and CDR2 are LNHDA and SQIVND (reference sequence). CDR3 sequence: CASRSRDSSYEQYF. The CDR3 DNA sequence: TGTGCCAGTAGAAGCCGGGACAGCTCCTACGAGCAGTACTTC.

The chain joins TRBV6-6 to TRBJ1-5; D is ambiguous. This CDR3 spans 13 amino acids. Germline lookup yields CDR1 MNHNY and CDR2 SVGAGI (reference sequence). V lost 6 bases and J 6 bases, leaving 12 bases between the germline ends. The CDR3 loop is CASSSGRSQPQHF. As DNA, the CDR3 is TGTGCCAGCAGCTCTGGACGAAGTCAGCCCCAGCATTTT.

The chain employs TRBV18 and TRBJ2-5, with 13 positions matching TRBD2. Looked up from germline, CDR1 is KGHSH and CDR2 is LQKENI. CDR3 length: 17 amino acids. Germline trimming cut 2 bases from V and 2 bases from J; bases unmatched to any gene: 5. The CDR3 sequence: CASSPLGLAGRQETQYF. The CDR3 DNA reads as TGTGCCAGCTCACCATTGGGACTAGCGGGAAGACAAGAGACCCAGTACTTC.

This clone turned up a few times. The CDR3 sequence: CASSLGLAGGTDTQYF. In DNA form, the CDR3 reads TGTGCCAGCAGCTTAGGACTAGCGGGGGGCACAGATACGCAGTATTTT. The V gene is TRBV7-2, the J gene TRBJ2-3, with 12 bases that match TRBD2. J was trimmed by 1 base and V by 1 base; bases with no gene match: 0. The germline V gene has CDR1 SGHTA and CDR2 FQGNSA. CDR3 length: 16 amino acids. Looking up the rest from reference TRBV7-2 and TRBJ2-3 gives the full variable domain: GAGVSQSPSNKVTEKGKDVELRCDPISGHTALYWYRQSLGQGLEFLIYFQGNSAPDKSGLPSDRFSAERTGGSVSTLTIQRTQQEDSAVYLCASSLGLAGGTDTQYFGPGTRLTVL.

The chain joins TRBV28 to TRBJ2-5; 10 bases are shared with TRBD2. Trimming at V came to 5 bases and at J to 4 bases, leaving 4 bases not matched to a gene. Germline V CDR1 and CDR2: MDHEN, SYDVKM. This CDR3 comprises 14 residues. CDR3 in amino acids: CASSVLAGRETQYF. For the CDR3, the DNA is TGTGCCAGCAGTGTACTAGCGGGAAGAGAGACCCAGTACTTC. Filled out from reference TRBV28 and TRBJ2-5, the complete variable domain reads DVKVTQSSRYLVKRTGEKVFLECVQDMDHENMFWYRQDPGLGLRLIYFSYDVKMKEKGDIPEGYSVSREKKERFSLILESASTNQTSMYLCASSVLAGRETQYFGPGTRLLVL.

The rearrangement uses TRBV2 and TRBJ2-2; 9 nucleotides align to TRBD2. With 8 bases clipped from V and 2 bases from J, the junction kept 9 bases outside the gene matches. The CDR3 has 16 residues. Germline CDR1 and CDR2: SNHLY and FYNNEI. The CDR3 coding sequence is TGTGCCAGCTCGCTCGCGGGAGGGCCTAACACCGGGGAGCTGTTTTTT. Its protein is CASSLAGGPNTGELFF.

In this sample, this clone turned up a few times. The chain joins TRBV6-4 to TRBJ2-2; D is undetermined. The V gene's germline CDR1 is MRHNA and CDR2 SNTAGT. Trimming stripped 7 bases from V and 4 bases from J, with 10 bases between. The CDR3 is made up of 13 amino acids. The CDR3 DNA reads TGTGCCAGCAAATCCTTCAGCACCGGGGAGCTGTTTTTT. The encoded protein is CASKSFSTGELFF.

This chain joins TRBV4-3 and TRBJ1-1; D is perhaps TRBD1 (5 bases). The CDR3 is made up of 15 amino acids. V was clipped by 4 bases and J by 1 base, with 13 bases between them. CDR1 and CDR2 from the germline V gene are LGHNA and YSLEER. In nucleotides, the CDR3 is TGCGCCAGCAGCCGAACCGGGACGGAGAACACTGAAGCTTTCTTT. It encodes CASSRTGTENTEAFF.

The chain couples TRBV6-5 to TRBJ1-1; D gene uncertain. The CDR3 is made up of 11 amino acids. Germline V gene sequence: CDR1 MNHEY, CDR2 SVGAGI. V was cut by 3 bases and J by 6 bases, with 5 bases left in between. CDR3 sequence (DNA): TGTGCCAGCAGTTATAGGGCTGAAGCTTTCTTT. Translated: CASSYRAEAFF.

This clone has more than one count but fewer than ten. The chain links TRBV7-9 to TRBJ2-7; TRBD1 is a possible D gene (5 bases). The CDR3 sequence is 13 residues long. Deletions cut 6 bases from V and 3 bases from J, with 12 bases between. Looked up from germline, CDR1 is SEHNR and CDR2 is FQNEAQ (reference sequence). The CDR3 bases are TGTGCCAGCAGGGGGCACCTTGACTACGAGCAGTACTTC. This codes for CASRGHLDYEQYF.

The gene calls are TRBV5-5 and TRBJ2-7; weak D call: TRBD1 (7 bases). Trimming took 3 bases from V and 2 from J, leaving 12 bases between them. The CDR3 runs 14 residues. Germline V gene lookup returns CDR1 SGHKS and CDR2 YYEKEE (reference sequence). The CDR3 region is CASSSTGEAYEQYF. The DNA for the CDR3 is TGTGCCAGCAGCTCTACAGGGGAGGCCTACGAGCAGTACTTC. Variable domain in full (rest from reference TRBV5-5 and TRBJ2-7): DAGVTQSPTHLIKTRGQQVTLRCSPISGHKSVSWYQQVLGQGPQFIFQYYEKEERGRGNFPDRFSARQFPNYSSELNVNALLLGDSALYLCASSSTGEAYEQYFGPGTRLTVT.

This sequence joins TRBV7-9 and TRBJ2-5, with D hard to call. Germline V gene lookup returns CDR1 SEHNR and CDR2 FQNEAQ (reference sequence). V lost 5 bases to trimming and J lost 0 bases, with 10 bases between them. The CDR3 is 14 residues long. The CDR3, as DNA: TGTGCCAGCAGCCCGTTCGGACACCAAGAGACCCAGTACTTC. Encoded protein: CASSPFGHQETQYF.

The chain's CDR3 is CASSLDPGQGGYTF. CDR3 DNA: TGTGCCAGCAGCTTAGATCCGGGGCAGGGTGGCTACACCTTC. The chain couples TRBV7-2 to TRBJ1-2, with a weak D call TRBD1 (5 bases). The CDR3 has 14 amino acids. Trimming shortened V by 1 base and J by 7 bases, and 13 bases separated the two germline ends. Germline V CDR1 and CDR2: SGHTA, FQGNSA.

CDR3 in amino acids: CASSPKTDFNEKLFF. The CDR3 DNA reads TGTGCCAGCTCACCAAAGACAGACTTTAATGAAAAACTGTTTTTT. V gene TRBV18 combines with J gene TRBJ1-4; TRBD1 might be the D (5 bases). The ends were cut back, 2 bases at V and 4 bases at J, with 11 bases in the middle. Germline assignment: CDR1 KGHSH and CDR2 LQKENI. The CDR3 covers 15 residues.

This chain joins TRBV15 and TRBJ2-7; D is unclear. This CDR3 comprises 13 residues. Per germline, CDR1 LNHNV and CDR2 YYDKDF (reference sequence). Trimming removed 3 bases from V and 3 bases from J, with 9 bases in between. CDR3 loop: CATSRERFYEQYF. As DNA, the CDR3 is TGTGCCACCAGCAGGGAGAGGTTCTACGAGCAGTACTTC.

The chain combines TRBV28 with TRBJ1-5; 8 nucleotides agree with TRBD1. The J segment lost 5 bases and the V segment lost 6 bases, leaving 6 bases of the junction unmatched. The germline V gene has CDR1 MDHEN and CDR2 SYDVKM. This CDR3 contains 14 residues. DNA of the CDR3: TGTGCCAGCAGGTTACAGGGGGGACATCAGCCCCAGCATTTT. It is translated as CASRLQGGHQPQHF.

This clone is a singleton in its sample. This chain links TRBV5-1 with TRBJ2-2; 14 nucleotides match TRBD2. The germline V gene encodes CDR1 SGHRS and CDR2 YFSETQ. Germline trimming cut 3 bases from V and 7 bases from J; bases unmatched to any gene: 8. The CDR3 covers 17 residues. In nucleotides, the CDR3 is TGCGCCAGCAGCTCGGGACTAGCGGGAGTTCTTGGCGGGGAGCTGTTTTTT. Translating it yields CASSSGLAGVLGGELFF.

The V and J genes are TRBV5-6 and TRBJ2-1; D might be TRBD1 or TRBD2, each matching 6 bases. Germline V lookup: CDR1 SGHDT, CDR2 YYEEEE. CDR3 length: 15 amino acids. With 4 bases removed from V and 8 bases from J, the gap between germline ends came to 19 bases. CDR3 loop: CASSPPGAGRDEQFF. CDR3 nucleotide sequence: TGTGCCAGCAGCCCCCCGGGGGCAGGAAGGGATGAGCAGTTCTTC. Full variable domain (remainder filled in from reference TRBV5-6 and TRBJ2-1): DAGVTQSPTHLIKTRGQQVTLRCSPKSGHDTVSWYQQALGQGPQFIFQYYEEEERQRGNFPDRFSGHQFPNYSSELNVNALLLGDSALYLCASSPPGAGRDEQFFGPGTRLTVL.

The rearrangement joins TRBV30 to TRBJ1-2; tentatively, D is TRBD1 (6 bases). Germline V lookup: CDR1 GTSNPN, CDR2 SVGIG (reference sequence). The CDR3 is 12 amino acids. Trimming shortened V by 1 base and J by 6 bases, and 9 bases separated the two germline ends. The chain's CDR3 is CAWSGQGHGYTF. CDR3 nucleotides: TGTGCCTGGAGTGGGCAGGGGCATGGCTACACCTTC.

The J gene is TRBJ2-6, the V gene TRBV9; 10 bases agree with TRBD2. This CDR3 has 16 residues. The trim removed 4 bases at V and 4 bases at J, leaving 5 bases unmatched. Germline V gene lookup returns CDR1 SGDLS and CDR2 YYNGEE. The CDR3 loop is CASSLLAGSGANVLTF. In nucleotides, the CDR3 is TGTGCCAGCAGCCTACTAGCGGGAAGCGGGGCCAACGTCCTGACTTTC.